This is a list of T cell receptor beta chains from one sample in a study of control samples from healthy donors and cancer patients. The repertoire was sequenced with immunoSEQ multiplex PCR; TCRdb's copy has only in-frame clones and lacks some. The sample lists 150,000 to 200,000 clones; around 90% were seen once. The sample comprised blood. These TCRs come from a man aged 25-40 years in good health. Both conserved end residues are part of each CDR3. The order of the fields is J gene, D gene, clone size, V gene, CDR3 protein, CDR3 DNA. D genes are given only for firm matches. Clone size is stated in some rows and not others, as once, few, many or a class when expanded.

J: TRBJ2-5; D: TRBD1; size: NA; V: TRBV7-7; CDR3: CASSLGDRDQETQYF; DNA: TGTGCCAGCAGCTTGGGAGACAGGGACCAAGAGACCCAGTACTTC
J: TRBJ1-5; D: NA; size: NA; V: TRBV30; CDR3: CAWSVSNGDQPQHF; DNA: TGTGCCTGGAGTGTATCTAACGGGGATCAGCCCCAGCATTTT
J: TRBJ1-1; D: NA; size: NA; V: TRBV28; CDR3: CASSYGTKNTEAFF; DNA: TGTGCCAGCAGTTACGGGACGAAGAACACTGAAGCTTTCTTT
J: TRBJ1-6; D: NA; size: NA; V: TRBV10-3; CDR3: CAMGGTSNSPLHF; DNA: TGTGCCATGGGGGGGACTTCGAATTCACCCCTCCACTTT
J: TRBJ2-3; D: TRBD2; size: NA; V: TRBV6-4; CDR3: CASSPGLAGGPDTQYF; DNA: TGTGCCAGCAGCCCCGGACTAGCGGGGGGGCCAGATACGCAGTATTTT
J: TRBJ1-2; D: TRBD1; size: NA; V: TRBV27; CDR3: CASSLAGQGSYTF; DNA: TGTGCCAGCAGTTTAGCTGGACAGGGGAGCTACACCTTC
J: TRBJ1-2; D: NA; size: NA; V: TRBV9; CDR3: CASSVLGGRGYTF; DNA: TGTGCCAGCAGCGTACTCGGGGGGCGCGGCTACACCTTC
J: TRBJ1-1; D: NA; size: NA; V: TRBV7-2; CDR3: CASSLDSGWIMGTEAFF; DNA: TGTGCCAGCAGCTTAGATTCGGGGTGGATTATGGGGACTGAAGCTTTCTTT
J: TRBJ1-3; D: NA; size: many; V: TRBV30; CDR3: CAWTSRNTIYF; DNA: TGTGCCTGGACCAGCCGAAACACCATATATTTT
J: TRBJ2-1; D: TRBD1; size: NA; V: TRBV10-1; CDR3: CASSPGTAYNEQFF; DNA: TGCGCCAGCAGCCCCGGGACAGCCTACAATGAGCAGTTCTTC
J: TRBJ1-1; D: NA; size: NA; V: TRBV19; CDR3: CASSTGDFVNTEAFF; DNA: TGTGCCAGTAGTACAGGGGATTTCGTGAACACTGAAGCTTTCTTT
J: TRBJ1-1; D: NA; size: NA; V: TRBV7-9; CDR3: CASSPGTDTEAFF; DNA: TGTGCCAGCAGCCCCGGGACGGACACTGAAGCTTTCTTT
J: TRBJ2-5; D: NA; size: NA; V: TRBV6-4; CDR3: CASSVRDQETQYF; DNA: TGTGCCAGCAGTGTTAGAGACCAAGAGACCCAGTACTTC
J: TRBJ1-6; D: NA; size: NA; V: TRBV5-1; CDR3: CASSSGGTGRSPLHF; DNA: TGCGCCAGCAGCTCCGGCGGCACAGGCCGTTCACCCCTCCACTTT
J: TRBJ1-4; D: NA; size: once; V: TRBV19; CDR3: CASSEQTNEKLLF; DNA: TGTGCCAGTAGTGAACAGACTAATGAAAAACTGCTTTTT
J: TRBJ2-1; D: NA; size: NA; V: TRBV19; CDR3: CASSIGSRAIRSSEQFF; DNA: TGTGCCAGTAGTATAGGCAGTAGGGCGATCAGAAGTAGTGAGCAGTTCTTC
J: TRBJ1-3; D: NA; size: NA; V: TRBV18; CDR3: CASSPNRVDTIYF; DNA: TGTGCCAGCTCACCGAACAGGGTGGACACCATATATTTT
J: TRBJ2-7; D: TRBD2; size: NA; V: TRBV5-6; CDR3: CASSLGFGTRSYEQYF; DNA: TGTGCCAGCAGCTTGGGGTTTGGGACTAGAAGTTACGAGCAGTACTTC
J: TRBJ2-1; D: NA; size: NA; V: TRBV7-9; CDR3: CASSLPADNEQFF; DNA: TGTGCCAGCAGCCTCCCGGCCGACAATGAGCAGTTCTTC
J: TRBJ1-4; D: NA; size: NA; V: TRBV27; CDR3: CASRIGQTTNEKLFF; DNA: TGTGCCAGCAGGATAGGACAGACAACTAATGAAAAACTGTTTTTT
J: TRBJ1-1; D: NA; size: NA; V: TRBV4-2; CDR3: CASSQEGLQNTEAFF; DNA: TGTGCCAGCAGCCAAGAGGGACTCCAGAACACTGAAGCTTTCTTT
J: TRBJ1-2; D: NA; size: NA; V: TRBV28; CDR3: CASITVGGLGGYTF; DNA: TGTGCCAGCATCACGGTGGGTGGTCTGGGAGGCTACACCTTC
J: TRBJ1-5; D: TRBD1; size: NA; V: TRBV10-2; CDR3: CASSPRTGGAGGNQPQHF; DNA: TGCGCCAGCAGTCCCAGGACAGGGGGCGCAGGGGGCAATCAGCCTCAGCATTTT
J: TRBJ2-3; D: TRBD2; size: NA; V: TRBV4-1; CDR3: CASSTGLAGGPSDTQYF; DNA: TGCGCCAGCAGCACCGGACTAGCGGGAGGGCCATCAGATACGCAGTATTTT
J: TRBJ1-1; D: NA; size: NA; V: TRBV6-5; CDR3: CASIPPGRYTEAFF; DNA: TGTGCCAGCATCCCACCTGGGAGGTACACTGAAGCTTTCTTT
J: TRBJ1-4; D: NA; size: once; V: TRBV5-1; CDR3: CASSLGGRAREKLFF; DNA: TGCGCCAGCAGCTTGGGAGGCCGGGCGAGGGAAAAACTGTTTTTT
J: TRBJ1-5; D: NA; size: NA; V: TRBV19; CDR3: CASSILAGARRNQPQHF; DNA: TGTGCCAGTAGTATTCTGGCGGGGGCGCGTCGGAATCAGCCCCAGCATTTT
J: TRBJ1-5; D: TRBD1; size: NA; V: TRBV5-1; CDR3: CASSLEGADQPQHF; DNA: TGCGCCAGCAGCTTGGAGGGGGCGGATCAGCCCCAGCATTTT
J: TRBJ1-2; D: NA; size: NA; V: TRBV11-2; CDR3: CASSLSGGAGGYTF; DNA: TGTGCCAGCAGCCTTTCCGGGGGGGCGGGGGGCTACACCTTC
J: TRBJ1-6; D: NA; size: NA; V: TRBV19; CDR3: CASSMVSTNSPLHF; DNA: TGTGCCAGTAGTATGGTTTCCACAAATTCACCCCTCCACTTT
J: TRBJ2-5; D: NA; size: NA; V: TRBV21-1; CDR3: CASSKTSGGETQYF; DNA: TGTGCCAGCAGCAAAACTAGCGGGGGAGAGACCCAGTACTTC
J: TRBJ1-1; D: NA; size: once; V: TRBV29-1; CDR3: CSVNPHTEAFF; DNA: TGCAGCGTTAACCCACACACTGAAGCTTTCTTT
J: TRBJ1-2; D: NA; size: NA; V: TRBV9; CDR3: CASSAGWSYGYTF; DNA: TGTGCCAGCAGCGCCGGATGGAGCTATGGCTACACCTTC
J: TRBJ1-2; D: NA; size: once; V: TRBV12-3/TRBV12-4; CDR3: CASSHGQPYGYTF; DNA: TGTGCCAGCAGCCACGGACAGCCCTATGGCTACACCTTC
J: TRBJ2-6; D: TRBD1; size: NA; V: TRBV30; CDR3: CAWSGGAGANVLTF; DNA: TGTGCCTGGTCAGGGGGCGCTGGGGCCAACGTCCTGACTTTC
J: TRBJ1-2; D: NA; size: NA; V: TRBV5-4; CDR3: CASSRRGANGYTF; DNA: TGTGCCAGCAGCCGAAGAGGGGCAAATGGCTACACCTTC
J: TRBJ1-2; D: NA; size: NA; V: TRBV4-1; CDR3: CASSQFGGYTF; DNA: TGCGCCAGCAGCCAATTTGGTGGCTACACCTTC
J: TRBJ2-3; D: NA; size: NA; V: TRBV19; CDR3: CASSRVSGGTDTQYF; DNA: TGTGCCAGTAGTCGGGTTAGCGGTGGCACAGATACGCAGTATTTT
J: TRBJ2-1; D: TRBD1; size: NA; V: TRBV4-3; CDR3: CASSRQGDEQFF; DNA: TGCGCCAGCAGCCGACAGGGTGACGAGCAGTTCTTC
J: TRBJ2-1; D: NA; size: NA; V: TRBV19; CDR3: CASSIDSFSSYNEQFF; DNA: TGTGCCAGTAGTATAGATAGCTTCAGCTCCTACAATGAGCAGTTCTTC
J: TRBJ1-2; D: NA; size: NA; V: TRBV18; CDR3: CASSPDGTPNYGYTF; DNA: TGTGCCAGCTCACCAGACGGGACACCTAACTATGGCTACACCTTC
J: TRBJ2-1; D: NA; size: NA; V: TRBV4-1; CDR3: CASSQEYNEQFF; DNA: TGCGCCAGCAGCCAAGAGTACAATGAGCAGTTCTTC
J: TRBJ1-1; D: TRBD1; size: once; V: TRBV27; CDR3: CASSEGQDPTEAFF; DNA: TGTGCCAGCAGTGAGGGACAGGACCCCACTGAAGCTTTCTTT
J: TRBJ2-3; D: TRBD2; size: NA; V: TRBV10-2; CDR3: CASSPGLAGGADTQYF; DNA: TGCGCCAGCAGCCCCGGACTAGCGGGGGGGGCAGATACGCAGTATTTT
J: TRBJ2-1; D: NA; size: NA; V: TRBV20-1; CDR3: CSASFSRNEQFF; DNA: TGCAGTGCTAGTTTTAGCAGGAATGAGCAGTTCTTC
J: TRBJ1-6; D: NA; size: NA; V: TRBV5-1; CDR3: CASSRNLQGNNSPLHF; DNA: TGCGCCAGCAGCCGCAACCTTCAGGGGAATAATTCACCCCTCCACTTT
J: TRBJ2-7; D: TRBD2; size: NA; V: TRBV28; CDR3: CASSPRLAGRTYEQYF; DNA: TGTGCCAGCAGTCCCCGACTAGCGGGACGAACGTACGAGCAGTACTTC
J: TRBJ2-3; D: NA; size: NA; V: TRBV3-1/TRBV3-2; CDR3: CASSQVASAADTQYF; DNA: TGTGCCAGCAGCCAAGTCGCTAGTGCCGCAGATACGCAGTATTTT
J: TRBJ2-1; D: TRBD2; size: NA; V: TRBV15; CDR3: CATSIGGYGDNEQFF; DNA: TGTGCCACCAGCATCGGGGGGTATGGTGACAATGAGCAGTTCTTC
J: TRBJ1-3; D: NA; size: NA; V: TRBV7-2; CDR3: CASSLIGRRSLGSGNTIYF; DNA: TGTGCCAGCAGCTTAATTGGAAGACGGTCTTTGGGGTCTGGAAACACCATATATTTT
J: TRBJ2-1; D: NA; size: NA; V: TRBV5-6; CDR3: CASSPPERSYNEQFF; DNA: TGTGCCAGCAGCCCGCCCGAAAGGTCCTACAATGAGCAGTTCTTC
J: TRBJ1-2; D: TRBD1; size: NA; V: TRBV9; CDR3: CASSVTGENYGYTF; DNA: TGTGCCAGCAGCGTAACAGGGGAAAACTATGGCTACACCTTC
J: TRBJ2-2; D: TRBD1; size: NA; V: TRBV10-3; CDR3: CATGTGGSGELFF; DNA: TGTGCCACCGGGACAGGGGGTTCCGGGGAGCTGTTTTTT
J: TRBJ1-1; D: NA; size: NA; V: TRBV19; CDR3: CASSISVTQNTEAFF; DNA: TGTGCCAGTAGTATTTCTGTTACCCAGAACACTGAAGCTTTCTTT
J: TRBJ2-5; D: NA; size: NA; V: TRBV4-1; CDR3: CASSLTGVQETQYF; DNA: TGCGCCAGCAGCTTGACGGGGGTCCAAGAGACCCAGTACTTC